This TCR beta chain stems from a study of T cell repertoires in cytomegalovirus infection. This clonotype was recorded a few times. Its matching antigen is unknown. The germline gives CDR1 SGHTA, CDR2 FQGNSA. V lost 1 base and J 6 bases, leaving 6 bases between the germline ends. The CDR3 sequence is 12 residues long. Each CDR3 protein is one row after TCRdb ran MiXCR on the reads. The sample includes roughly 920,000 distinct CDR3 sequences, roughly 30% of them seen just once. Sequences were derived from cultured CD8+ T cells from PBMCs, sampled from culture after CMV antigen stimulation. This receptor was taken from a human donor in good health (CMV status not recorded). Some clones in this sample may be carry-over from other donors' samples. The chain carries TRBV7-2 and TRBJ1-1; no clear D. The CDR3 spells CASSLDVSEAFF. CDR3 coding DNA: TGTGCCAGCAGCTTAGACGTATCTGAAGCTTTCTTT.